This is a list of T cell receptor beta chains from one sample in a study of molecular identifiers for immune sequencing clone quantification. TCRdb re-called the PCR reads with MiXCR, one entry per CDR3 protein. Of 50,000 to 75,000 distinct CDR3 sequences in the sample, around 19% were seen once. Material: naive CD8+ T cells from blood, with Jurkat cell RNA spiked in. These receptors were taken from a human donor in good health. Some libraries in this study had Jurkat cell RNA spiked in. Both conserved end residues are part of each CDR3. A D gene is named only where the DNA matches it firmly. Only part of the rows carry a size: once, few, many, or a class if the clone is expanded.

j_call clone_size d_call v_call cdr3_aa cdr3_nt
TRBJ2-7 many . TRBV29-1 CSVAGTPSSYEQYF TGCAGCGTGGCCGGGACGCCTAGTTCCTACGAGCAGTACTTC
TRBJ1-4 many TRBD1 TRBV20-1 CSARDPDRDIEKLFF TGCAGTGCTAGAGATCCGGACAGGGATATTGAAAAACTGTTTTTT
TRBJ2-5 few . TRBV12-5 CASGLVPTGGETQYF TGTGCTAGTGGTTTGGTACCGACAGGAGGGGAGACCCAGTACTTC
TRBJ2-7 few . TRBV29-1 CSGLEREQYF TGCAGCGGTCTTGAACGGGAGCAGTACTTC
TRBJ2-6 many TRBD1 TRBV6-1 CASDRDRHSGANVLTF TGTGCCAGCGACCGGGACAGGCACTCTGGGGCCAACGTCCTGACTTTC
TRBJ2-7 . . TRBV7-6 CASSAGGGGSYEQYF TGTGCCAGCAGCGCCGGGGGCGGTGGCTCCTACGAGCAGTACTTC
TRBJ2-1 once . TRBV3-1 CASSQVSYGEQFF TGTGCCAGCAGCCAAGTCAGCTACGGTGAGCAGTTCTTC
TRBJ1-2 many TRBD1 TRBV3-1 CASSQDGDRGLGYTF TGTGCCAGCAGCCAAGACGGAGACAGGGGGCTTGGCTACACCTTC
TRBJ2-1 many TRBD2 TRBV29-1 CSVSVAGASYNEQFF TGCAGCGTTTCAGTAGCGGGAGCCTCCTACAATGAGCAGTTCTTC
TRBJ2-7 many TRBD2 TRBV12-3/TRBV12-4 CASSDERGKREQYF TGTGCCAGCAGTGATGAGCGGGGGAAGCGCGAGCAGTACTTC
TRBJ2-7 many TRBD1 TRBV5-6 CASSYQGAGEQYF TGTGCCAGCAGCTACCAGGGGGCTGGCGAGCAGTACTTC
TRBJ2-2 many . TRBV9 CASSVAGIGELFF TGTGCCAGCAGCGTAGCCGGGATCGGGGAGCTGTTTTTT
TRBJ2-1 . TRBD2 TRBV6-1 CAKRSPPRFSSGIYNEQFF TGTGCCAAACGATCCCCCCCTAGGTTTTCTAGCGGGATCTACAATGAGCAGTTCTTC
TRBJ2-2 many . TRBV5-5 CASSAEAWGGELFF TGTGCCAGCAGCGCTGAAGCCTGGGGCGGGGAGCTGTTTTTT
TRBJ2-4 many TRBD2 TRBV7-9 CASSRLAGEVENIQYF TGTGCCAGCAGCAGACTAGCGGGAGAGGTAGAAAACATTCAGTACTTC
TRBJ2-1 . TRBD1 TRBV24-1 CATSLDRGNEQFF TGTGCCACCAGTCTAGACAGGGGGAATGAGCAGTTCTTC
TRBJ2-7 . TRBD1 TRBV27 CASSLLPPGTAYEQYF TGTGCCAGCAGTTTACTTCCCCCGGGGACAGCCTACGAGCAGTACTTC
TRBJ2-1 . TRBD2 TRBV7-8 CASSPGLSPSSGLYNEQFF TGTGCCAGCAGCCCGGGCCTTTCCCCTTCTAGCGGCTTATACAATGAGCAGTTCTTC
TRBJ2-1 . TRBD1 TRBV18 CASSSPDRAPYNEQFF TGTGCCAGCTCATCCCCTGACAGGGCCCCCTACAATGAGCAGTTCTTC
TRBJ2-7 many TRBD1 TRBV9 CASSATPGQGAHEQYF TGTGCCAGCAGCGCTACACCGGGACAGGGGGCCCACGAGCAGTACTTC
TRBJ2-7 many . TRBV28 CASSPTSYEQYF TGTGCCAGCAGCCCCACCTCCTACGAGCAGTACTTC
TRBJ2-1 many TRBD2 TRBV24-1 CATETRLAPNEQFF TGTGCCACCGAAACCCGACTAGCGCCCAATGAGCAGTTCTTC
TRBJ2-5 many . TRBV28 CASSLRVAGIGQETQYF TGTGCCAGCAGTTTAAGGGTTGCGGGGATCGGTCAAGAGACCCAGTACTTC
TRBJ2-3 many . TRBV5-4 CASSAVQGTTDTQYF TGTGCCAGCAGCGCGGTACAGGGTACCACAGATACGCAGTATTTT
TRBJ2-7 many TRBD1 TRBV7-9 CASSANHRTGGNEQYF TGTGCCAGCAGCGCAAACCACCGGACAGGGGGCAACGAGCAGTACTTC
TRBJ2-1 many TRBD2 TRBV4-1 CASSLIRGSGAYNEQFF TGCGCCAGCAGCCTTATCAGAGGAAGCGGGGCCTACAATGAGCAGTTCTTC
TRBJ2-7 many TRBD1 TRBV7-9 CASSPWTGGSSPGYEQYF TGTGCCAGCAGCCCGTGGACAGGAGGATCCTCTCCTGGGTACGAGCAGTACTTC
TRBJ2-6 many . TRBV6-2/TRBV6-3 CASRRGKTGANVLTF TGTGCCAGCAGACGGGGAAAGACTGGGGCCAACGTCCTGACTTTC
TRBJ2-7 many TRBD1 TRBV20-1 CSARVVEGQGGSYEQYF TGCAGTGCTAGAGTTGTTGAGGGACAGGGCGGGTCCTACGAGCAGTACTTC
TRBJ2-5 few . TRBV9 CASSVDRPGDIQETQYF TGTGCCAGCAGCGTTGATAGGCCCGGAGACATCCAAGAGACCCAGTACTTC
TRBJ2-4 many . TRBV5-8 CASSLRATAKNIQYF TGTGCCAGCAGCTTGAGAGCGACAGCCAAAAACATTCAGTACTTC
TRBJ2-5 many . TRBV30 CAWSESQLTETQYF TGTGCCTGGAGCGAGTCGCAGCTCACGGAGACCCAGTACTTC
TRBJ1-2 many . TRBV7-9 CASSLQQSGYTF TGTGCCAGCAGCTTACAACAATCTGGCTACACCTTC
TRBJ2-1 few . TRBV15 CATSRDRDYNEQFF TGTGCCACCAGCAGAGACAGGGATTACAATGAGCAGTTCTTC
TRBJ1-5 many . TRBV4-2 CASSRGSTLEYSNQPQHF TGTGCCAGCTCACGGGGCAGTACCCTCGAGTATAGCAATCAGCCCCAGCATTTT
TRBJ2-7 many TRBD2 TRBV6-5 CASSYSPPQREDSYEQYF TGTGCCAGCAGTTATTCTCCTCCCCAGCGGGAGGACTCCTACGAGCAGTACTTC
TRBJ2-1 many . TRBV6-5 CASSSGKAPRNEQFF TGTGCCAGCAGTTCAGGGAAGGCCCCGAGAAATGAGCAGTTCTTC
TRBJ2-1 few TRBD2 TRBV24-1 CATREAGGSENEQFF TGTGCCACCCGGGAAGCGGGAGGGTCGGAGAATGAGCAGTTCTTC
TRBJ2-6 many . TRBV7-9 CASSSPWSGANVLTF TGTGCCAGCAGCTCTCCGTGGTCTGGGGCCAACGTCCTGACTTTC
TRBJ1-2 . . TRBV15 CATSTRGVYYGYTF TGTGCCACCAGCACTCGGGGAGTCTACTATGGCTACACCTTC
TRBJ1-2 many . TRBV29-1 CSVENPDTNNYGYTF TGCAGCGTTGAAAACCCGGACACAAACAACTATGGCTACACCTTC